This T cell receptor (beta chain) was retrieved from a study of T cell responses to AZD1222 COVID-19 vaccine. Assay used: immunoSEQ multiplex PCR; TCRdb lists only in-frame clones, some missing. The repertoire holds about 53,000 clones, with approximately 84% as singletons. The CDR3 runs 15 residues. The germline V and J ends were trimmed by 2 bases and 4 bases, with 15 bases remaining between them. The germline CDR1 and CDR2 sequences are SGHRS and YFSETQ. The chain links TRBV5-1 to TRBJ1-1, with D uncertain. The source is an adult in good health. The sample was peripheral blood, taken on day 0 of AZD1222 vaccination. CDR3 nucleotides: TGCGCCAGCAGCTTCCGGACGGATCCGACCACTGAAGCTTTCTTT. Protein sequence: CASSFRTDPTTEAFF. The whole variable domain, remainder taken from reference TRBV5-1 and TRBJ1-1, is KAGVTQTPRYLIKTRGQQVTLSCSPISGHRSVSWYQQTPGQGLQFLFEYFSETQRNKGNFPGRFSGRQFSNSRSEMNVSTLELGDSALYLCASSFRTDPTTEAFFGQGTRLTVV.